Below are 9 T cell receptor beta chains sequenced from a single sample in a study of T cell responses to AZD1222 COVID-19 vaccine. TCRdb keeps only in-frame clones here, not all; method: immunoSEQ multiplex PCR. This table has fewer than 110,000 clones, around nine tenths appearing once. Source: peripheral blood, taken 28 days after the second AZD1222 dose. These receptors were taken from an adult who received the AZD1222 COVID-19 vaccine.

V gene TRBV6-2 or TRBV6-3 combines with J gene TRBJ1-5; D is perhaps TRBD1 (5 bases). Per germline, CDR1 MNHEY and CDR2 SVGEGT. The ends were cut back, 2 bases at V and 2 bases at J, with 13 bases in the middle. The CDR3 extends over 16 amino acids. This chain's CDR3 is CASSYRPATGNQPQHF. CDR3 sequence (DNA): TGTGCCAGCAGTTACAGACCGGCGACAGGCAATCAGCCCCAGCATTTT.

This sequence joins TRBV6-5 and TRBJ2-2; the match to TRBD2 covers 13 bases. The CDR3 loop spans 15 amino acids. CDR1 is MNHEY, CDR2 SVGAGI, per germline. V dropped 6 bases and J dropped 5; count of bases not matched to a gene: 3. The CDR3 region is CASRVTSGRTGELFF. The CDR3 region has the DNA TGTGCCAGCAGGGTGACTAGCGGGAGGACCGGGGAGCTGTTTTTT.

CDR3 coding DNA: TGCGCCAGCAGCTTGGCCCTCTCGGCGCCCTATGGCTACACCTTC. Its protein product is CASSLALSAPYGYTF. J is TRBJ1-2 and V is TRBV5-1; D is ambiguous. Trimming pared 0 bases from V and 4 bases from J, leaving 13 bases between. The CDR3 runs to 15 residues. The germline V gene encodes CDR1 SGHRS and CDR2 YFSETQ.

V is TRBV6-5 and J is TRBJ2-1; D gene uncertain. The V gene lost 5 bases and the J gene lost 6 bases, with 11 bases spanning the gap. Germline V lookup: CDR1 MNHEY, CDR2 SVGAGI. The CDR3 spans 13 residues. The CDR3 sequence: CASSRRSGNEQFF. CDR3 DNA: TGTGCCAGCAGTCGAAGATCAGGCAATGAGCAGTTCTTC.

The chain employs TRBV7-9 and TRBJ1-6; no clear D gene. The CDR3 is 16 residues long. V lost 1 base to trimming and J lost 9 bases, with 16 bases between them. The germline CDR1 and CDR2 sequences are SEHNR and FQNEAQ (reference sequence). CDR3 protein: CASSLEIASRGSPLHF. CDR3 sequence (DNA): TGTGCCAGCAGCTTAGAAATTGCCTCCCGGGGTTCACCCCTCCACTTT.

This CDR3 reads CSVRRDTEAFF. The CDR3, as DNA: TGCAGCGTTAGGAGAGACACTGAAGCTTTCTTT. The gene calls are TRBV29-1 and TRBJ1-1; D gene uncertain. The CDR3 is 11 residues long. Germline CDR1 and CDR2: SQVTM and ANQGSEA. V gave up 5 bases and J gave up 3 bases, with 7 bases separating them.

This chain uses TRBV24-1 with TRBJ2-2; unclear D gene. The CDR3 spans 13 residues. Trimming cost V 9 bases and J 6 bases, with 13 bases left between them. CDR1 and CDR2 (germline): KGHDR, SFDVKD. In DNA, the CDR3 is TGTGCCACCCAGAGAACCAATCCCGGGGAGCTGTTTTTT. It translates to CATQRTNPGELFF.

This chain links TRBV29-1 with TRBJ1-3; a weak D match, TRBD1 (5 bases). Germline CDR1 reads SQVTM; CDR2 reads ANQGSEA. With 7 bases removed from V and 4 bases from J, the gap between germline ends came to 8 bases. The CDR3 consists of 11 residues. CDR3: CSGRVGNTIYF. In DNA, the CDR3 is TGCAGCGGCAGGGTAGGAAACACCATATATTTT.

CDR3: CASSLFTGQPAEKLFF. As DNA, the CDR3 is TGTGCCAGCAGCTTATTTACTGGACAGCCTGCTGAAAAACTGTTTTTT. The V and J genes are TRBV7-6 and TRBJ1-4, with D perhaps matching TRBD1 (6 bases). The length of the CDR3 is 16 residues. Trimming left V 2 bases short and J 7 bases short, with 17 bases between. The germline V gene has CDR1 SGHVS and CDR2 FNYEAQ.